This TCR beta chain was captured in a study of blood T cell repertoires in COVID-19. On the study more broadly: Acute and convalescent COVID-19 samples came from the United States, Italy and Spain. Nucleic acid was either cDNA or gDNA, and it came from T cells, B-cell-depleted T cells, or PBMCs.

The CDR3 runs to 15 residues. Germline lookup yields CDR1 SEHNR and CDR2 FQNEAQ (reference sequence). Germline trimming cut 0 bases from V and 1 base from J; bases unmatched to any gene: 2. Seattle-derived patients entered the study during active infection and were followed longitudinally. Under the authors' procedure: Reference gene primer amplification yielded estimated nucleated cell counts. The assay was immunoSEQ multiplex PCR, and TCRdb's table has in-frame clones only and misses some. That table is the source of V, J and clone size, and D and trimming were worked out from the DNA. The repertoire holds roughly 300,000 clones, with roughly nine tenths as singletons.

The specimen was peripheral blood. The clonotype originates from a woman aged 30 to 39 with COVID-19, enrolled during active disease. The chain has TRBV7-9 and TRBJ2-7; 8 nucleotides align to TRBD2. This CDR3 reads CASSLALAGSYEQYF. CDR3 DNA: TGTGCCAGCAGCTTAGCCCTAGCGGGTTCCTACGAGCAGTACTTC.